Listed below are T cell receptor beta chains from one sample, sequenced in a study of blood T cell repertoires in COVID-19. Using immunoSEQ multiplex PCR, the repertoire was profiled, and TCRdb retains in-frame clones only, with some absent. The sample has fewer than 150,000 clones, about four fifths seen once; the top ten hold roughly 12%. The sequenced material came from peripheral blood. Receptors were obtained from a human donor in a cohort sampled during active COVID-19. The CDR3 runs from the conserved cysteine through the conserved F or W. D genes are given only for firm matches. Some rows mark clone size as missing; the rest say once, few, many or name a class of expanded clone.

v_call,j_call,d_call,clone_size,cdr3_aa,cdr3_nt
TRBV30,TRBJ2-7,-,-,CAWSGTGYDEQYF,TGTGCCTGGAGCGGTACAGGGTACGACGAGCAGTACTTC
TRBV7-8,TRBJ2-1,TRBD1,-,CASQRDRATYNEQFF,TGTGCCAGCCAAAGGGACAGGGCAACCTACAATGAGCAGTTCTTC
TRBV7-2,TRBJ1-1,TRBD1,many,CASSSRQGRRGTEAFF,TGTGCCAGCAGCTCTCGACAGGGAAGACGTGGGACTGAAGCTTTCTTT
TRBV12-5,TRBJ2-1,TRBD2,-,CASGLAALGLASGGATGNEQFF,TGTGCTAGTGGTTTAGCGGCGTTGGGCTTGGCTAGCGGGGGGGCAACGGGTAATGAGCAGTTCTTC
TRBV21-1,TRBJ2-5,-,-,CASSKVEMETQYF,TGTGCCAGCAGCAAAGTTGAGATGGAGACCCAGTACTTC
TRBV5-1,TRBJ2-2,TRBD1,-,CASRQGTLNTGELFF,TGCGCCAGCAGACAGGGGACCTTGAACACCGGGGAGCTGTTTTTT
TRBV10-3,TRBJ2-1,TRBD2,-,CAISERGLAGENEQFF,TGTGCCATCAGTGAGCGAGGGCTAGCGGGGGAAAATGAGCAGTTCTTC
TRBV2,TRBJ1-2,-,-,CASRFNREEEDYGYTF,TGTGCCAGCAGGTTTAACCGGGAGGAAGAGGACTATGGCTACACCTTC
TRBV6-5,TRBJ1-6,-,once,CASSSRVLTLNSPLHF,TGTGCCAGCAGTTCCCGGGTCCTTACCCTAAATTCACCCCTCCACTTT
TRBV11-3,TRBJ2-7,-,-,CASSLGGQSSYEQYF,TGTGCCAGCAGCTTAGGAGGACAAAGCTCCTACGAGCAGTACTTC
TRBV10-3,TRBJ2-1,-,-,CAIQEGGNEQFF,TGTGCCATCCAGGAGGGTGGCAATGAGCAGTTCTTC
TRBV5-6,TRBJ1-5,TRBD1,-,CASSGGQGVQPQHF,TGTGCCAGCAGCGGGGGACAGGGGGTCCAGCCCCAGCATTTT
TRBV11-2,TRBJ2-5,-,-,CASSRGLQETQYF,TGTGCCAGCAGCAGGGGACTCCAAGAGACCCAGTACTTC
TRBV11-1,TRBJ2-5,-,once,CASMPGGGHGTQYF,TGTGCCAGCATGCCTGGCGGCGGCCACGGGACCCAGTACTTC
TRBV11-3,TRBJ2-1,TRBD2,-,CASSLDLAGGLGNEQFF,TGTGCCAGCAGCCTTGACCTAGCGGGGGGGCTTGGGAATGAGCAGTTCTTC
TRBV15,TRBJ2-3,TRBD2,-,CATSRRGGGALDTQYF,TGTGCCACCAGCAGACGGGGCGGGGGGGCCTTAGATACGCAGTATTTT
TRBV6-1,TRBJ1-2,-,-,CASSEALGHLYGYTF,TGTGCCAGCAGTGAAGCGCTCGGACATCTCTATGGCTACACCTTC
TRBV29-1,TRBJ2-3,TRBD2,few,CSAVTSGSKGAQYF,TGCAGCGCTGTAACTAGCGGGTCCAAAGGGGCGCAGTATTTT
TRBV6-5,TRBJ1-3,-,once,CASRMGLSGNTIYF,TGTGCCAGCAGGATGGGACTCTCTGGAAACACCATATATTTT
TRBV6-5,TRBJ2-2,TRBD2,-,CASRTSGGRTGELFF,TGTGCCAGCAGAACTAGCGGGGGACGCACCGGGGAGCTGTTTTTT
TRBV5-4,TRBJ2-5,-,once,CASSHSNQGRETQYF,TGTGCCAGCAGCCACTCAAACCAGGGAAGAGAGACCCAGTACTTC
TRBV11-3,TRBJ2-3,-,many,CASSQNQRDTQYF,TGTGCCAGCAGCCAAAACCAGAGGGATACGCAGTATTTT
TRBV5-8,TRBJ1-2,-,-,CASSLGGGYGYTF,TGTGCCAGCAGCTTGGGGGGCGGCTATGGCTACACCTTC
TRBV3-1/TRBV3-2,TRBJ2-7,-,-,CASSTPVAPYEQYF,TGTGCCAGCAGCACCCCCGTAGCGCCCTACGAGCAGTACTTC
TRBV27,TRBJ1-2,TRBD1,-,CASGRTGYYGYTF,TGTGCCAGCGGCAGGACAGGATACTATGGCTACACCTTC
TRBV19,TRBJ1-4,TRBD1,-,CASLRQGQGEKLFF,TGTGCCAGCCTCCGACAGGGCCAGGGAGAAAAACTGTTTTTT
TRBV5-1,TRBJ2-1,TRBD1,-,CASSRTGANEQFF,TGCGCCAGCAGCCGGACAGGGGCCAATGAGCAGTTCTTC
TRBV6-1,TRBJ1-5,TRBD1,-,CASSDQTGKSNQPQHF,TGTGCCAGCAGTGACCAGACAGGGAAGAGCAATCAGCCCCAGCATTTT
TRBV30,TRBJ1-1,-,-,CAWTRQENTEAFF,TGTGCCTGGACCCGGCAGGAGAACACTGAAGCTTTCTTT
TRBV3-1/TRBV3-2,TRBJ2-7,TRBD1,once,CASSQTGGYEQYF,TGTGCCAGCAGCCAAACAGGGGGCTACGAGCAGTACTTC
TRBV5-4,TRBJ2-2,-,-,CASSLDAANTGELFF,TGTGCCAGCAGCTTGGATGCGGCGAACACCGGGGAGCTGTTTTTT
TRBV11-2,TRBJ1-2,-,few,CASSLAGVSYTF,TGTGCCAGCAGCTTAGCAGGGGTTAGCTACACCTTC
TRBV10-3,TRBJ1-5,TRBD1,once,CAISESLTGGDGQPQHF,TGTGCCATCAGTGAGTCCCTAACAGGGGGCGATGGTCAGCCCCAGCATTTT
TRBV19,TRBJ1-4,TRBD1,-,CASRQGNEKLFF,TGTGCCAGTCGACAGGGGAACGAAAAACTGTTTTTT
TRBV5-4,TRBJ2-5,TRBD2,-,CASSLGVGPSGGQETQYF,TGTGCCAGCAGCTTGGGCGTCGGGCCTAGCGGGGGCCAAGAGACCCAGTACTTC
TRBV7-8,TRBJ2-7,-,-,CASSSDRASKGEQYF,TGTGCCAGCAGCTCGGACAGAGCCTCGAAGGGCGAGCAGTACTTC
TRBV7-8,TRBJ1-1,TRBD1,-,CASSSTGGSTEAFF,TGTGCCAGCAGCTCAACAGGGGGGTCCACTGAAGCTTTCTTT
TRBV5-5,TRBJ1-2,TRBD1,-,CASSGTANYGYTF,TGTGCCAGCAGCGGGACAGCTAACTATGGCTACACCTTC
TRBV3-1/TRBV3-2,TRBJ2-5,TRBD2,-,CASSFHPGLVGGTQYF,TGTGCCAGCAGCTTCCACCCGGGACTAGTCGGTGGGACCCAGTACTTC
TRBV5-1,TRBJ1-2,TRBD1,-,CASSPGTANYGYTF,TGCGCCAGCAGCCCCGGGACAGCTAACTATGGCTACACCTTC
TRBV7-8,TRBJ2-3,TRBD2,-,CASSLRSGGGAADTQYF,TGTGCCAGCAGCTTACGGTCGGGCGGGGGGGCCGCAGATACGCAGTATTTT
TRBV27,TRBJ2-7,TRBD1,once,CASSPPGQTYEQYF,TGTGCCAGCAGTCCCCCGGGACAGACTTACGAGCAGTACTTC